Listed below are T cell receptor beta chains from one sample, sequenced in a study of blood T cell repertoires in COVID-19. Profiled with immunoSEQ multiplex PCR; TCRdb holds only in-frame clones, not every one. The repertoire holds roughly 49,000 clones, with roughly 87% as singletons. Sequenced input: peripheral blood. The source of these receptors is a man between 60 and 75 years old with active COVID-19. CDR3s include the opening cysteine and the closing phenylalanine or tryptophan. The D gene is left open where the match is weak. Size tells how often a clone was seen (once, few, many) or the class of an expanded clone, and some rows leave it out.

V gene	clone size	D gene	J gene	CDR3 protein	CDR3 DNA
TRBV27	-	TRBD1	TRBJ2-6	CASSRQGASGANVLTF	TGTGCCAGCAGTCGCCAGGGGGCTTCTGGGGCCAACGTCCTGACTTTC
TRBV2	-	TRBD1	TRBJ2-5	CASSDGQGRAALTQYF	TGTGCCAGCAGTGACGGACAGGGCAGGGCAGCCTTGACCCAGTACTTC
TRBV12-5	-	-	TRBJ2-2	CASGLLSPSRRHTGELFF	TGTGCTAGTGGTTTGTTATCTCCTAGCCGGAGACACACCGGGGAGCTGTTTTTT
TRBV15	few	-	TRBJ2-5	CATSRTRYETQYF	TGTGCCACCAGCAGGACTAGATACGAGACCCAGTACTTC
TRBV30	-	TRBD1	TRBJ1-6	CAWSIPDRDNSPLHF	TGTGCCTGGAGTATCCCGGACAGGGATAATTCACCCCTCCACTTT
TRBV24-1	-	-	TRBJ1-2	CATSGGGGYTF	TGTGCCACCAGTGGGGGGGGTGGCTACACCTTC
TRBV7-8	-	TRBD1	TRBJ1-5	CASSFDRGNQPQHF	TGTGCCAGCAGCTTCGACAGGGGCAATCAGCCCCAGCATTTT
TRBV9	-	-	TRBJ2-5	CASSGTSGTKEETQYF	TGTGCCAGCAGCGGGACCTCCGGGACAAAGGAAGAGACCCAGTACTTC
TRBV4-3	-	-	TRBJ2-1	CASSQDARGLLFF	TGCGCCAGCAGCCAAGATGCTCGAGGGCTGCTGTTCTTC
TRBV5-1	-	-	TRBJ2-3	CASSLAQDGDTQYF	TGCGCCAGCAGCTTGGCACAGGATGGGGATACGCAGTATTTT
TRBV5-6	-	-	TRBJ1-5	CASSLDRDQPQHF	TGTGCCAGCAGCTTGGACAGGGACCAGCCCCAGCATTTT
TRBV6-2/TRBV6-3	-	-	TRBJ1-1	CASSYRLGATHTEAFF	TGTGCCAGCAGTTACCGATTGGGAGCAACCCACACTGAAGCTTTCTTT
TRBV5-1	-	TRBD2	TRBJ2-1	CASSFRGRKDEQFF	TGCGCCAGCAGCTTCCGCGGGAGAAAGGATGAGCAGTTCTTC
TRBV6-2/TRBV6-3	-	TRBD2	TRBJ2-1	CASSHTSGRGNEQFF	TGTGCCAGCAGCCACACTAGCGGGAGGGGGAATGAGCAGTTCTTC
TRBV7-9	-	TRBD1	TRBJ2-3	CASSANRGGLDTQYF	TGTGCCAGCAGCGCAAACAGGGGTGGGTTGGATACGCAGTATTTT
TRBV10-3	-	-	TRBJ2-7	CAISESHQASYEQYF	TGTGCCATCAGTGAGTCGCACCAGGCTTCCTACGAGCAGTACTTC
TRBV10-3	-	TRBD1	TRBJ2-4	CAISESGQGVTKNIQYF	TGTGCCATCAGTGAGTCTGGGCAGGGGGTAACCAAAAACATTCAGTACTTC
TRBV28	-	TRBD1	TRBJ2-5	CASSWVTGQGPETQYF	TGTGCCAGCAGTTGGGTCACGGGACAGGGGCCAGAGACCCAGTACTTC